This T cell receptor (beta chain) was identified during a study of T cell responses to AZD1222 COVID-19 vaccine. Study findings and constraints: Donors in the cohort were predominantly white British and more often female, and clonal diversity was possibly underestimated. Seropositive AZD1222 recipients at baseline numbered only 6 or 7. Variant regions that are unmutated are reportedly the target of nearly half of spike-specific TCRs.

The V end lost 2 bases, the J end lost 4 bases, and 8 bases lay between the germline ends. The CDR3 covers 12 residues. The V gene's germline CDR1 is SQVTM and CDR2 ANQGSEA. Sequencing used immunoSEQ multiplex PCR; TCRdb keeps in-frame clones, though not all of them. Here the sample spans about 270,000 clones, around 92% being singletons. Pooling of second doses given at about 4 or about 12 weeks was done. Comments on this clone: Its antigen remains unknown.

The material was peripheral blood, obtained 28 days after the second AZD1222 dose. The chain carries TRBV29-1 and TRBJ1-2; no definite D call. This TCR came from an adult who received the AZD1222 COVID-19 vaccine. Here the CDR3 reads CSVEPGVYGYTF. The CDR3 DNA reads TGCAGCGTTGAACCCGGGGTCTATGGCTACACCTTC.